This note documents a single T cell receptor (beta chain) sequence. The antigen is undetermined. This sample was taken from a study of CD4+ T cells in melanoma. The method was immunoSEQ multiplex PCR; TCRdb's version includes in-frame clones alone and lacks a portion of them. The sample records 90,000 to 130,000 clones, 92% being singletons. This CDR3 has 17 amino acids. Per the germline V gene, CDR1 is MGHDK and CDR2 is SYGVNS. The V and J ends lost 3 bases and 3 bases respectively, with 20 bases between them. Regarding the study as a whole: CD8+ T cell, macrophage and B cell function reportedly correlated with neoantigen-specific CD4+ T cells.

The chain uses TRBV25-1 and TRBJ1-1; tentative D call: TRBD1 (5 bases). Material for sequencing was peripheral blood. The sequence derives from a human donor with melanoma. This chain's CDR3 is CASSDRGGAGRHTEAFF. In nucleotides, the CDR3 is TGTGCCAGCAGTGATCGTGGTGGGGCAGGGAGACACACTGAAGCTTTCTTT.